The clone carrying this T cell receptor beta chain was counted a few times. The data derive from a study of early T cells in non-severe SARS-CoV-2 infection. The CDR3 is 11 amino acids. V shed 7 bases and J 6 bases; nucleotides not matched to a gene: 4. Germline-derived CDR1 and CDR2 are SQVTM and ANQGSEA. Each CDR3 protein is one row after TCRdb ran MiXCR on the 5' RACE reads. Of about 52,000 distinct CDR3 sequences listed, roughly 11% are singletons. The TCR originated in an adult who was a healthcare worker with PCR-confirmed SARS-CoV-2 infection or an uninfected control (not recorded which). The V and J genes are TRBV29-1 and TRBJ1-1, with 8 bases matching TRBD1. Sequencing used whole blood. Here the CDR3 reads CSARTGPEAFF. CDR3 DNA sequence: TGCAGCGCCCGGACAGGGCCTGAAGCTTTCTTT.